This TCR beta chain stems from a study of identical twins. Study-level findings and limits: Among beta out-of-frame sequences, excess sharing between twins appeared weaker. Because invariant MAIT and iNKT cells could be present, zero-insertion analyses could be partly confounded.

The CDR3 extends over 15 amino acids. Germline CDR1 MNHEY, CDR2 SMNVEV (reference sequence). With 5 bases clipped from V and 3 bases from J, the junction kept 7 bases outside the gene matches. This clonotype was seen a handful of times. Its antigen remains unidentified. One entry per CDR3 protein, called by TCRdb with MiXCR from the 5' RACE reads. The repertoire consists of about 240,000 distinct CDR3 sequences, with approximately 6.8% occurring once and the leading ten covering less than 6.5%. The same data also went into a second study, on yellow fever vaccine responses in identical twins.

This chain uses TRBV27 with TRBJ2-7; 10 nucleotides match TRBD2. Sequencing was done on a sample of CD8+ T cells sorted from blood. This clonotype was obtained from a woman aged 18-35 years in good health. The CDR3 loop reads CASSLRTSGDYEQYF. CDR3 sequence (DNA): TGTGCCAGCAGTCTAAGGACTAGCGGAGACTACGAGCAGTACTTC.